These 7 T cell receptor beta chains were sequenced from one sample in a study of response to subunit inactivated influenza vaccine. Each CDR3 protein is one row after TCRdb ran MiXCR on the RT-PCR reads. The profile shows about 520,000 distinct CDR3 sequences, 6% to 9% of them singletons. This specimen was PBMCs from blood, taken less than 25 months after vaccination. Every receptor here comes from a man in his fifties or sixties who received an inactivated influenza vaccine.

This chain uses TRBV5-5 with TRBJ2-7, with D maybe TRBD1 (5 bases). Trimming left V 4 bases short and J 1 base short, with 12 bases between. Germline values: CDR1 SGHKS, CDR2 YYEKEE (reference sequence). This CDR3 comprises 14 residues. The CDR3 reads CASSITTVSYEQYF. The CDR3 nucleotides are TGTGCCAGCAGCATAACGACAGTTTCCTACGAGCAGTACTTC. Together with reference TRBV5-5 and TRBJ2-7, the CDR3 gives the full variable domain: DAGVTQSPTHLIKTRGQQVTLRCSPISGHKSVSWYQQVLGQGPQFIFQYYEKEERGRGNFPDRFSARQFPNYSSELNVNALLLGDSALYLCASSITTVSYEQYFGPGTRLTVT.

This clonotype was observed many times. This chain connects TRBV4-3 to TRBJ1-4; tentatively, D is TRBD1 (5 bases). This CDR3 is built from 18 residues. Germline CDR1 reads LGHNA; CDR2 reads YSLEER. Trimming cost V 0 bases and J 10 bases, with 24 bases left between them. The CDR3 sequence is CASSQDGGQPKAVGKLFF. Written as DNA, the CDR3 is TGCGCCAGCAGCCAAGATGGCGGACAACCTAAGGCAGTCGGAAAACTGTTTTTT.

V usage is TRBV9 and J usage is TRBJ1-1; 7 positions agree with TRBD1. The V segment lost 4 bases and the J segment 0 bases; nucleotides outside the gene matches: 9. Germline CDR1 SGDLS, CDR2 YYNGEE. This CDR3 contains 16 residues. The CDR3 sequence: CASSPGQLNMNTEAFF. The CDR3 nucleotides read TGTGCCAGCAGCCCGGGACAGCTCAACATGAACACTGAAGCTTTCTTT. The whole variable domain, filled in from reference TRBV9 and TRBJ1-1, reads DSGVTQTPKHLITATGQRVTLRCSPRSGDLSVYWYQQSLDQGLQFLIQYYNGEERAKGNILERFSAQQFPDLHSELNLSSLELGDSALYFCASSPGQLNMNTEAFFGQGTRLTVV.

The chain has TRBV11-1 and TRBJ2-1, with 13 bases lining up with TRBD2. This CDR3 spans 18 amino acids. From germline, CDR1 is SGHAT and CDR2 FQDESV (reference sequence). V lost 0 bases and J lost 5; bases outside the gene matches: 7. CDR3 loop: CASSLARFGLAGDNEQFF. DNA for the CDR3: TGTGCCAGCAGCTTAGCTCGTTTTGGACTAGCGGGAGACAATGAGCAGTTCTTC.

This clonotype was observed many times. This rearrangement joins TRBV7-2 to TRBJ2-1, with D uncertain. Deletions cut 5 bases from V and 8 bases from J, with 16 bases between. This CDR3 contains 14 residues. CDR1 is SGHTA and CDR2 is FQGNSA in the germline V gene. CDR3 DNA: TGTGCCAGCAGCCTACGGGCGCACAGCGATGAGCAGTTCTTC. The encoded protein is CASSLRAHSDEQFF.

In this sample, this clonotype turned up many times. The rearrangement links TRBV24-1 to TRBJ2-3, with a possible D match to TRBD2 (5 bases). V was pared by 1 base and J by 1 base, with 11 bases between. The CDR3 totals 16 residues. Germline CDR1 is KGHDR and CDR2 is SFDVKD. CDR3 in DNA: TGTGCCACCAGTGATTTTGGAGGCGGCCGCACAGATACGCAGTATTTT. Residues: CATSDFGGGRTDTQYF.

This chain connects TRBV7-6 to TRBJ2-3, with a possible D match to TRBD2 (7 bases). Germline V gene lookup returns CDR1 SGHVS and CDR2 FNYEAQ. V lost 5 bases and J lost 5, with 14 bases in between. There are 14 residues in the CDR3. CDR3 sequence: CASSRGAEVDTQYF. The CDR3 coding sequence is TGTGCCAGCAGCCGGGGGGCCGAAGTAGATACGCAGTATTTT.